This TCR beta chain comes out of a study of response to subunit inactivated influenza vaccine. Regarding the study as a whole: Authors proposed each seasonal influenza vaccination draws in few new T cells.

TCRdb processed the RT-PCR reads anew with MiXCR; each CDR3 protein has one entry. The data show approximately 500,000 distinct CDR3 sequences, 10% to 15% seen once. A note on this clonotype: Its antigen is unknown.

Germline V CDR1 and CDR2: MNHNS, SASEGT. This CDR3 contains 15 residues. Deletions cut 5 bases from V and 5 bases from J, with 17 bases between. V and J are TRBV6-1 and TRBJ2-3; D is perhaps TRBD1 or TRBD2 (5 bases each). The sample here was PBMCs from blood, taken 45 days after vaccination. The receptor was derived from a man aged 50 to 60 who received an inactivated influenza vaccine. This chain's CDR3 is CASSPYQVGGDTQYF. In DNA, the CDR3 is TGTGCCAGCAGTCCGTACCAGGTTGGGGGAGATACGCAGTATTTT.